This T cell receptor beta chain was profiled in a study of T cell responses to AZD1222 COVID-19 vaccine. Generated by immunoSEQ multiplex PCR, the TCRdb table keeps only in-frame clones and is missing some. The sample lists about 140,000 clones; about 92% were seen once. The CDR3 is 17 residues long. Trimming at V came to 3 bases and at J to 1 base, leaving 9 bases not matched to a gene. This sequence was found in an adult in good health. J is TRBJ1-5 and V is TRBV5-3; 8 bases fit TRBD1. TRBV5-3 has ORF status, its function being uncertain. This material consisted of peripheral blood, taken on day 0 of MenACWY control vaccination. The CDR3 nucleotides read TGTGCCAGAAGCTGGGGGACAGGTCGTTTCAGCAATCAGCCCCAGCATTTT. It translates to CARSWGTGRFSNQPQHF.